The source of this TCR beta chain is a study of T-cell memory formation after mild COVID-19. The study's findings and limits: For second-wave clones that peaked at day 37, SARS-CoV-2 specificity went unverified. Clones shrinking from day 15 to 85 showed even CD4/CD8 mixes; later expanders tilted CD4+.

This clonotype was seen ten or more times. Its antigen remains unknown. TCRdb used MiXCR to reprocess the 5' RACE reads, holding one entry per CDR3 protein. The table records about 340,000 distinct CDR3 sequences, 20% to 25% of them present only once. The CDR3 has 14 residues. CDR1 and CDR2 (germline): DFQATT, SNEGSKA (reference sequence). The ends were cut back, 5 bases at V and 7 bases at J, with 15 bases in the middle. The chain has TRBV20-1 and TRBJ1-6; possibly TRBD1 for D (5 bases). Sequencing input: PBMCs or a T cell subset sorted from them (not recorded which). This TCR was recovered from a man aged 18 to 29 who had mild COVID-19 (a few samples of this study predate the infection). Cell type and time point are not known. The CDR3 here is CSARGTPGNSPLHF. The CDR3, as DNA: TGCAGTGCTCGAGGGACCCCCGGGAATTCACCCCTCCACTTT.